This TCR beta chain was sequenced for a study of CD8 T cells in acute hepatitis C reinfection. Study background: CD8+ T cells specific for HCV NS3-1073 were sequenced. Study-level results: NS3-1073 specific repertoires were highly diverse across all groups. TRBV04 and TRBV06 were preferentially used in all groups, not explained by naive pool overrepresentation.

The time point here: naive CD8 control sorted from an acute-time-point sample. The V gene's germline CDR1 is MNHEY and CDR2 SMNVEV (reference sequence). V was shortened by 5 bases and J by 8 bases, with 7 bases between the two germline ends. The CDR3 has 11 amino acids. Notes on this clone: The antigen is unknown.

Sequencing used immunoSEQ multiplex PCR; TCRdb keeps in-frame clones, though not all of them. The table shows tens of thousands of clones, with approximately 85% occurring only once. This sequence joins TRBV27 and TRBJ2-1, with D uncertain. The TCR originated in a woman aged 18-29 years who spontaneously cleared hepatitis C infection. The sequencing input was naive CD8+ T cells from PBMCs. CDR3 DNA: TGTGCCAGCAGTCGGGCACATGAGCAGTTCTTC. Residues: CASSRAHEQFF.